One and the same sample provided the 9 T cell receptor beta chains below, sequenced in a study of cytomegalovirus exposure and HLA in healthy donors. Some clones are missing from TCRdb's copy, which holds only in-frame ones; the method was immunoSEQ multiplex PCR. The sample lists some 170,000 clones; just under 90% were seen once. Sample: PBMCs. These receptors originate from a woman aged 18-29 years in good health and CMV-seropositive.

This clone is a singleton in its sample. This chain connects TRBV10-3 to TRBJ2-3; TRBD2 aligns across 14 bases. Germline V gene sequence: CDR1 ENHRY, CDR2 SYGVKD. Trimming removed 6 bases from V and 1 base from J; junction bases left unmatched: 15. CDR3 size: 20 residues. The CDR3 protein is CAIREGPGTSGSGGTDTQYF. The CDR3 coding sequence is TGTGCCATCAGGGAGGGGCCCGGGACTAGCGGGAGTGGTGGCACAGATACGCAGTATTTT.

This chain links TRBV5-6 with TRBJ2-7; possibly TRBD2 for D (6 bases). The CDR3 length is 15 residues. V was shortened by 2 bases and J by 1 base, with 13 bases between the two germline ends. Germline V CDR1 and CDR2: SGHDT, YYEEEE. In nucleotides, the CDR3 is TGTGCCAGCAGCTTTCGGCCTAGCGTTTCCTACGAGCAGTACTTC. It encodes CASSFRPSVSYEQYF. Full variable domain (rest looked up from reference TRBV5-6 and TRBJ2-7): DAGVTQSPTHLIKTRGQQVTLRCSPKSGHDTVSWYQQALGQGPQFIFQYYEEEERQRGNFPDRFSGHQFPNYSSELNVNALLLGDSALYLCASSFRPSVSYEQYFGPGTRLTVT.

This clone was recorded only once. The CDR3 DNA reads as TGCGCCAGCAGCCGCAGGGGGCGCGACGGGGAGACCCAGTACTTC. It specifies CASSRRGRDGETQYF. The chain uses TRBV4-3 and TRBJ2-5, with 8 bases fitting TRBD1. V lost 4 bases and J lost 5; bases outside the gene matches: 9. This CDR3 contains 15 residues. Germline V gene lookup returns CDR1 LGHNA and CDR2 YSLEER.

The rearrangement joins TRBV14 to TRBJ2-1, with 9 bases matching TRBD1. Germline lookup yields CDR1 SGHDN and CDR2 FVKESK. The CDR3 sequence is 16 residues long. Trimming cost V 2 bases and J 4 bases; bases outside gene matches: 6. The CDR3 DNA reads as TGTGCCAGCAGCCAATGGACAGGGGAGGGTTACAATGAGCAGTTCTTC. It yields the protein CASSQWTGEGYNEQFF.

The V gene is TRBV2, the J gene TRBJ2-5; TRBD1 matches 7 bases. Germline V gives CDR1 SNHLY, CDR2 FYNNEI. This CDR3 comprises 13 residues. With V trimmed by 4 bases and J by 5 bases, 4 bases remained unmatched. The CDR3 DNA sequence: TGTGCCAGCAGTGGACAGGGCTATGAGACCCAGTACTTC. Protein product: CASSGQGYETQYF.

This sequence joins TRBV25-1 and TRBJ2-1, with D hard to call. Germline CDR1 and CDR2: MGHDK and SYGVNS. V lost 3 bases and J 4 bases, leaving 10 bases between the germline ends. This CDR3 region has 14 residues. In nucleotides, the CDR3 is TGTGCCAGCAGTGAGCCAGTCAGGTACAATGAGCAGTTCTTC. Protein product: CASSEPVRYNEQFF. Complete variable domain (other parts from reference TRBV25-1 and TRBJ2-1): EADIYQTPRYLVIGTGKKITLECSQTMGHDKMYWYQQDPGMELHLIHYSYGVNSTEKGDLSSESTVSRIRTEHFPLTLESARPSHTSQYLCASSEPVRYNEQFFGPGTRLTVL.

The gene calls are TRBV6-6 and TRBJ2-7, with unresolved D. This CDR3 is built from 13 residues. The V end was cut by 10 bases, the J end by 2 bases, with 15 bases between. Germline CDR1 and CDR2: MNHNY and SVGAGI (reference sequence). The CDR3 loop is CATKSLGPYEQYF. The CDR3 DNA follows: TGTGCCACAAAGTCCCTGGGCCCCTACGAGCAGTACTTC.

V and J are TRBV6-5 and TRBJ2-2; D is undetermined. Deletions cut 5 bases from V and 2 bases from J, with 9 bases between. Germline V gene lookup returns CDR1 MNHEY and CDR2 SVGAGI. CDR3 size: 14 residues. Here the CDR3 reads CASSQSANTGELFF. The CDR3 DNA follows: TGTGCCAGCAGTCAAAGCGCCAACACCGGGGAGCTGTTTTTT.

This clone appeared once. The V and J genes are TRBV5-1 and TRBJ2-3; 9 positions agree with TRBD2. CDR1 and CDR2 (germline): SGHRS, YFSETQ. This CDR3 has 14 amino acids. V dropped 5 bases and J dropped 4; count of bases not matched to a gene: 5. The CDR3 DNA follows: TGCGCCAGCAGACAAGCGGGAGGTTCAGATACGCAGTATTTT. The encoded protein is CASRQAGGSDTQYF.